What follows are 10 T cell receptor beta chains derived from one specimen sequenced in a study of T cell responses to AZD1222 COVID-19 vaccine. The repertoire was sequenced with immunoSEQ multiplex PCR; TCRdb's copy has only in-frame clones and lacks some. The data hold fewer than 150,000 clones, with roughly 91% observed a single time. The material sequenced was peripheral blood, taken on day 0 of AZD1222 vaccination. Receptors originate from an adult in good health.

This clone occurred a few times. This rearrangement joins TRBV6-2 or TRBV6-3 to TRBJ2-1, with 11 positions matching TRBD1. CDR3 size: 14 residues. Trimming cost V 4 bases and J 7 bases; bases outside gene matches: 3. Germline CDR1 MNHEY, CDR2 SVGEGT. CDR3 in DNA: TGTGCCAGCAGTTCAGGACAGGGGGCTAATGAGCAGTTCTTC. Its protein product is CASSSGQGANEQFF.

The chain links TRBV5-1 to TRBJ2-3; D tentatively reads TRBD1 or TRBD2 (6 bases each). Germline CDR1 SGHRS, CDR2 YFSETQ. The germline V and J ends were trimmed by 1 base and 0 bases, with 15 bases remaining between them. The CDR3 spans 17 residues. The CDR3 bases are TGCGCCAGCAGCTTGATCGGGGGCCCATCTAGCACAGATACGCAGTATTTT. This codes for CASSLIGGPSSTDTQYF.

The genes are TRBV7-2 and TRBJ1-6, with 7 nucleotides matching TRBD1. From germline, CDR1 is SGHTA and CDR2 FQGNSA. Trimming removed 2 bases from V and 6 bases from J; junction bases left unmatched: 10. This CDR3 comprises 17 residues. The CDR3 is CASSLLPGQHLNSPLHF. As DNA, the CDR3 is TGTGCCAGCAGCTTACTACCGGGACAGCACCTTAATTCACCCCTCCACTTT.

This chain joins TRBV14 and TRBJ2-3, with D unresolved. The germline V and J ends were trimmed by 1 base and 2 bases, with 16 bases remaining between them. Germline V CDR1 and CDR2: SGHDN, FVKESK. The CDR3 length is 17 residues. CDR3: CASSQGWATRTTDTQYF. The CDR3 DNA reads as TGTGCCAGCAGCCAAGGATGGGCCACACGGACCACAGATACGCAGTATTTT.

The chain has TRBV9 and TRBJ2-3; D possibly uses TRBD1 or TRBD2 (6 bases each). The CDR3 is made up of 15 amino acids. The germline V and J ends were trimmed by 1 base and 6 bases, with 15 bases remaining between them. Germline V gene lookup returns CDR1 SGDLS and CDR2 YYNGEE. In DNA, the CDR3 is TGTGCCAGCAGCGTACCAGAGACGGGGGCCGATACGCAGTATTTT. Translating gives CASSVPETGADTQYF.

The V and J genes are TRBV5-1 and TRBJ1-4; TRBD1 matches 7 bases. Germline V gene lookup returns CDR1 SGHRS and CDR2 YFSETQ. The CDR3 loop spans 15 amino acids. The trim removed 3 bases at V and 5 bases at J, leaving 7 bases unmatched. CDR3 in amino acids: CASSSGQVPNEKLFF. CDR3 DNA sequence: TGCGCCAGCAGCTCCGGACAGGTGCCGAATGAAAAACTGTTTTTT.

V usage is TRBV6-1 and J usage is TRBJ2-7; the match to TRBD1 covers 8 bases. The CDR3 totals 13 residues. The V segment lost 3 bases and the J segment 6 bases; nucleotides outside the gene matches: 4. The germline V gene encodes CDR1 MNHNS and CDR2 SASEGT. In DNA form, the CDR3 reads TGTGCCAGCAGTGACAGGGGGCTCTCCGAGCAGTACTTC. Protein sequence: CASSDRGLSEQYF.

V is TRBV2 and J is TRBJ1-3, with 7 bases matching TRBD1. The J segment lost 4 bases and the V segment lost 6 bases, leaving 6 bases of the junction unmatched. CDR3 length equals 14 residues. Germline V gene lookup returns CDR1 SNHLY and CDR2 FYNNEI. The CDR3 sequence is CASRFADRGNTIYF. The CDR3 coding sequence is TGTGCCAGCAGGTTCGCGGACAGGGGAAACACCATATATTTT.

The count of this clone is one. The V gene is TRBV29-1, the J gene TRBJ1-1, with TRBD1 matching over 7 bases. The CDR3 runs 13 residues. V shed 7 bases, J shed 0 bases, and the junction held 5 bases outside the gene matches. Germline CDR1 and CDR2: SQVTM and ANQGSEA. CDR3: CSATGQLNTEAFF. Here the CDR3 DNA reads TGCAGCGCTACGGGACAGTTGAACACTGAAGCTTTCTTT.

V and J are TRBV19 and TRBJ2-1; 8 bases align to TRBD2. V shed 5 bases and J 9 bases; nucleotides not matched to a gene: 6. The CDR3 contains 13 residues. Germline loops: CDR1 LNHDA, CDR2 SQIVND (reference sequence). CDR3 residues: CASSLWLAGEQFF. The CDR3 nucleotides are TGTGCCAGTAGTTTATGGCTAGCGGGTGAGCAGTTCTTC. Drawing the rest from reference TRBV19 and TRBJ2-1, the complete variable domain is DGGITQSPKYLFRKEGQNVTLSCEQNLNHDAMYWYRQDPGQGLRLIYYSQIVNDFQKGDIAEGYSVSREKKESFPLTVTSAQKNPTAFYLCASSLWLAGEQFFGPGTRLTVL.